A selection of T cell receptor beta chains follows, all from one sample in a study of cytomegalovirus exposure and HLA in healthy donors. Method: immunoSEQ multiplex PCR; TCRdb's copy keeps in-frame clones and lacks some. This table holds 65,000 or so clones, 70% to 80% found once. Sequencing was carried out using PBMCs. These receptors all come from a girl aged 5 to 17 in good health and CMV-seropositive. The CDR3 runs from the conserved cysteine through the conserved F or W. The order of the fields is CDR3 protein, D gene, CDR3 length, V gene. D genes are given only for firm matches.

cdr3_aa: CASSLIPPGELFF; d_call: -; cdr3_length: 13; v_call: TRBV7-8
cdr3_aa: CAWSAGTTPQGTQYF; d_call: -; cdr3_length: 15; v_call: TRBV30
cdr3_aa: CASSQDRGGAYEQYF; d_call: TRBD2; cdr3_length: 15; v_call: TRBV4-1
cdr3_aa: CASSESRDRGYAGELFF; d_call: TRBD1; cdr3_length: 17; v_call: TRBV2
cdr3_aa: CSVAPWRGQAFF; d_call: TRBD1; cdr3_length: 12; v_call: TRBV29-1
cdr3_aa: CASSPGDISGNTIYF; d_call: -; cdr3_length: 15; v_call: TRBV28
cdr3_aa: CASSESRGARHEQYF; d_call: TRBD2; cdr3_length: 15; v_call: TRBV10-1
cdr3_aa: CASSLEAEGEQYF; d_call: -; cdr3_length: 13; v_call: TRBV9
cdr3_aa: CASSSPRRNTGELFF; d_call: -; cdr3_length: 15; v_call: TRBV6-5
cdr3_aa: CASSLIAGPYNEQFF; d_call: TRBD2; cdr3_length: 15; v_call: TRBV28
cdr3_aa: CASSFSGTSAYEQYF; d_call: TRBD2; cdr3_length: 15; v_call: TRBV5-6
cdr3_aa: CASSQTGGGGYYEQYF; d_call: TRBD2; cdr3_length: 16; v_call: TRBV4-2
cdr3_aa: CASSEFIERQTYQPQHF; d_call: -; cdr3_length: 17; v_call: TRBV6-1
cdr3_aa: CASSLGPLGSLYSNQPQHF; d_call: -; cdr3_length: 19; v_call: TRBV5-6
cdr3_aa: CASSYKGASYEQYF; d_call: TRBD1; cdr3_length: 14; v_call: TRBV6-5
cdr3_aa: CASSFQGPAGAFF; d_call: -; cdr3_length: 13; v_call: TRBV27
cdr3_aa: CASSLYTSGAYNEQFF; d_call: TRBD2; cdr3_length: 16; v_call: TRBV28
cdr3_aa: CSVQRGTGETQYF; d_call: -; cdr3_length: 13; v_call: TRBV29-1
cdr3_aa: CASSDPGQGFYEQYF; d_call: TRBD1; cdr3_length: 15; v_call: TRBV6-1
cdr3_aa: CSVLAGGPGETQYF; d_call: TRBD2; cdr3_length: 14; v_call: TRBV29-1
cdr3_aa: CAWSVTGLEETQYF; d_call: -; cdr3_length: 14; v_call: TRBV30
cdr3_aa: CASSFDITEQYF; d_call: -; cdr3_length: 12; v_call: TRBV5-6
cdr3_aa: CATGDTQYEQYF; d_call: -; cdr3_length: 12; v_call: TRBV10-3
cdr3_aa: CASSPLGGGDEAFF; d_call: -; cdr3_length: 14; v_call: TRBV18
cdr3_aa: CATSRDRLISYEQYF; d_call: -; cdr3_length: 15; v_call: TRBV15
cdr3_aa: CASSPGQAYEQYF; d_call: TRBD1; cdr3_length: 13; v_call: TRBV11-2
cdr3_aa: CARSKGEPEAFF; d_call: -; cdr3_length: 12; v_call: TRBV2
cdr3_aa: CASSSLAGAYGELFF; d_call: TRBD2; cdr3_length: 15; v_call: TRBV14
cdr3_aa: CASSSSGHNTGELFF; d_call: -; cdr3_length: 15; v_call: TRBV7-9
cdr3_aa: CASSYSSYNEQFF; d_call: -; cdr3_length: 13; v_call: TRBV4-1
cdr3_aa: CASSIGQGLYEQYF; d_call: TRBD1; cdr3_length: 14; v_call: TRBV7-8
cdr3_aa: CASSPNRDTYEQYF; d_call: -; cdr3_length: 14; v_call: TRBV7-8
cdr3_aa: CASSLVGRGQGRKNTEAFF; d_call: TRBD1; cdr3_length: 19; v_call: TRBV7-9
cdr3_aa: CASSFRGAIDTQYF; d_call: -; cdr3_length: 14; v_call: TRBV5-6
cdr3_aa: CASSSLVSGPYEQYF; d_call: -; cdr3_length: 15; v_call: TRBV28
cdr3_aa: CAWGQDYEQYF; d_call: TRBD1; cdr3_length: 11; v_call: TRBV30
cdr3_aa: CASGPGISSAHTDTQYF; d_call: -; cdr3_length: 17; v_call: TRBV12-5
cdr3_aa: CASSKGSEGETDTQYF; d_call: -; cdr3_length: 16; v_call: TRBV5-4
cdr3_aa: CASSSPGLLSGEQYF; d_call: TRBD2; cdr3_length: 15; v_call: TRBV28
cdr3_aa: CAADPQTGGRTEAFF; d_call: TRBD1; cdr3_length: 15; v_call: TRBV30
cdr3_aa: CASSRRYNEQFF; d_call: -; cdr3_length: 12; v_call: TRBV11-3
cdr3_aa: CASSPTGTSKQYF; d_call: TRBD2; cdr3_length: 13; v_call: TRBV9
cdr3_aa: CAWSTGSGNTIYF; d_call: -; cdr3_length: 13; v_call: TRBV30
cdr3_aa: CASSRFGWGLEISSTDTQYF; d_call: -; cdr3_length: 20; v_call: TRBV4-1
cdr3_aa: CATSRETGYEQFF; d_call: -; cdr3_length: 13; v_call: TRBV15
cdr3_aa: CASSAGQGNQPQHF; d_call: TRBD1; cdr3_length: 14; v_call: TRBV5-1
cdr3_aa: CASNRDYGYTF; d_call: -; cdr3_length: 11; v_call: TRBV28
cdr3_aa: CASSVGISGNTGELFF; d_call: -; cdr3_length: 16; v_call: TRBV9
cdr3_aa: CASSLARFSPLHF; d_call: -; cdr3_length: 13; v_call: TRBV5-8
cdr3_aa: CAWSVWRTGFEAFF; d_call: TRBD1; cdr3_length: 14; v_call: TRBV30
cdr3_aa: CASSRSWVYYSYEQYF; d_call: -; cdr3_length: 16; v_call: TRBV28
cdr3_aa: CASSYPGGLGTDTQYF; d_call: TRBD2; cdr3_length: 16; v_call: TRBV6-5